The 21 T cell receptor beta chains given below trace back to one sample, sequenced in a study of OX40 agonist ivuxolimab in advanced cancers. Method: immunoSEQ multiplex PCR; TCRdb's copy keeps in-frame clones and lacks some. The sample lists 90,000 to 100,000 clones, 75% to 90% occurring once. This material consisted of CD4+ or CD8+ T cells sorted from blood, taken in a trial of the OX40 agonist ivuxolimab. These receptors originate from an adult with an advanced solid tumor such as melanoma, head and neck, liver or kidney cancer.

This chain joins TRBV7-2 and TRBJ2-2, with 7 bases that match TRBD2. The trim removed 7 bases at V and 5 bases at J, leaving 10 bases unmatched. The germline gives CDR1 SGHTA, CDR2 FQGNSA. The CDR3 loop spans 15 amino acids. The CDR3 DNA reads TGTGCCAGCACCACCCCAGGGCGGGGGACCGGGGAGCTGTTTTTT. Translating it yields CASTTPGRGTGELFF.

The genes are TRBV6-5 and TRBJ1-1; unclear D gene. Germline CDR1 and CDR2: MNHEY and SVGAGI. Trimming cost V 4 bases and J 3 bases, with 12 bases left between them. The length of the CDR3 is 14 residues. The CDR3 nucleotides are TGTGCCAGCAGTTCAAGGGTCGGCGACACTGAAGCTTTCTTT. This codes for CASSSRVGDTEAFF.

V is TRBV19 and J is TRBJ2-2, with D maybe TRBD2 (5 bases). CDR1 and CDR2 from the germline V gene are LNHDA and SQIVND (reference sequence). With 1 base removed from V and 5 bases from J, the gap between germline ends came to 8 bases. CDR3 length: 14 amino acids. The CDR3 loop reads CASSIVEGTGELFF. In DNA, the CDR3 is TGTGCCAGTAGTATAGTTGAGGGTACCGGGGAGCTGTTTTTT.

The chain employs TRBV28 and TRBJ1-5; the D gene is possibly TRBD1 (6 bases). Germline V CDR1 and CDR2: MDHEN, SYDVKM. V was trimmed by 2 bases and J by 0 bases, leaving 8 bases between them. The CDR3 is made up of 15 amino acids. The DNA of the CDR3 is TGTGCCAGCAGTTTAGGACAGATTAGCAATCAGCCCCAGCATTTT. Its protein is CASSLGQISNQPQHF. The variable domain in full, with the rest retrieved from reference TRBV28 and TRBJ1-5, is DVKVTQSSRYLVKRTGEKVFLECVQDMDHENMFWYRQDPGLGLRLIYFSYDVKMKEKGDIPEGYSVSREKKERFSLILESASTNQTSMYLCASSLGQISNQPQHFGDGTRLSIL.

CDR3 DNA sequence: TGCAGCGTGAGGGGGGGCGGGACCAAAAACATTCAGTACTTC. Its protein is CSVRGGGTKNIQYF. This rearrangement joins TRBV29-1 to TRBJ2-4; D is possibly TRBD2 (7 bases). Germline V CDR1 and CDR2: SQVTM, ANQGSEA. V gave up 6 bases and J gave up 2 bases, with 14 bases separating them. CDR3 size: 14 residues.

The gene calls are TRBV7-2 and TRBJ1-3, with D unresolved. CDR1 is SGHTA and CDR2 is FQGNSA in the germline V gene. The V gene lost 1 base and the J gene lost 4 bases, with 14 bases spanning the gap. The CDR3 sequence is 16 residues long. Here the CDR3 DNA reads TGTGCCAGCAGCTTAGGCCACACCTCAAGAGGAAACACCATATATTTT. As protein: CASSLGHTSRGNTIYF.

CDR3 region: CASSLGGPGQGFTGELFF. CDR3 DNA sequence: TGTGCCAGCAGCCTCGGGGGACCGGGACAGGGGTTCACCGGGGAGCTGTTTTTT. The V and J genes are TRBV7-3 and TRBJ2-2; 10 nucleotides line up with TRBD1. Losses at the gene ends were 5 bases for V and 4 bases for J; bases not matched to a gene: 13. Looked up from germline, CDR1 is SGHTA and CDR2 is FQGTGA. This CDR3 spans 18 amino acids.

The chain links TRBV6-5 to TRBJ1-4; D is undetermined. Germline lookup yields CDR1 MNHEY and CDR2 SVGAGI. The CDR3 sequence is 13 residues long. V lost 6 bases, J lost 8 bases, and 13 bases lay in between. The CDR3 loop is CASSFRAPEKLFF. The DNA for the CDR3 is TGTGCCAGCAGCTTTCGGGCCCCGGAAAAACTGTTTTTT.

The CDR3 spells CASTGGSGDEQFF. The DNA for the CDR3 is TGTGCCAGCACAGGCGGTTCCGGGGATGAGCAGTTCTTC. The V and J genes are TRBV6-6 and TRBJ2-1, with D possibly being TRBD2 (5 bases). Trimming took off 7 bases at V and 8 bases at J, with 15 bases between the two ends. CDR3 length: 13 amino acids. CDR1 is MNHNY, CDR2 SVGAGI, per germline (reference sequence).

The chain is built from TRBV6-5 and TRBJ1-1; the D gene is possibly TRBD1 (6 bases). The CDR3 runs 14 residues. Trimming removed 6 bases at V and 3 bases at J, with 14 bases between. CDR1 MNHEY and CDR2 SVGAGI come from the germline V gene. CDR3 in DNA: TGTGCCAGCAGCAAACAGGGTCGAGACACTGAAGCTTTCTTT. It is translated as CASSKQGRDTEAFF.

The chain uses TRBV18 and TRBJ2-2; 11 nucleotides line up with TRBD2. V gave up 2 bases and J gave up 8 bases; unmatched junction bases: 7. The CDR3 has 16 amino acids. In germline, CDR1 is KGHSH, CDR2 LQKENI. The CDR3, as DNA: TGTGCCAGCTCACCAAGACTAGCGGGGAGATTGGGGGAGCTGTTTTTT. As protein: CASSPRLAGRLGELFF.

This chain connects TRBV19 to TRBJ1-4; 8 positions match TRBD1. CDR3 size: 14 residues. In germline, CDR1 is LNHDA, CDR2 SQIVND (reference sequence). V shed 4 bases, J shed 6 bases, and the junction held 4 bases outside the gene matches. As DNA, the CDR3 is TGTGCCAGTAGTACCGGACAGGGTCATGAAAAACTGTTTTTT. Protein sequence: CASSTGQGHEKLFF.

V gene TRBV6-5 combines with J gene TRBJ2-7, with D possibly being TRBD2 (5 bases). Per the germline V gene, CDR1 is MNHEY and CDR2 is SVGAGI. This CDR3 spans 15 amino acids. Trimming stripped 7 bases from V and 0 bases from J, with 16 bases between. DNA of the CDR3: TGTGCCAGCACCGAGGGCCCAGCCCCCTCCTACGAGCAGTACTTC. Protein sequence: CASTEGPAPSYEQYF.

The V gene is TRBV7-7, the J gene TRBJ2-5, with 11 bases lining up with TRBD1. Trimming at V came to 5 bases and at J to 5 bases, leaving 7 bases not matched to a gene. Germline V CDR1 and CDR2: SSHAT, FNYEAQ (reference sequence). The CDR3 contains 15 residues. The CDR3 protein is CASSQGTGGGETQYF. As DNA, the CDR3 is TGTGCCAGCAGCCAGGGGACAGGGGGAGGGGAGACCCAGTACTTC.

CDR3 protein: CASSFRGQYNEQFF. In DNA form, the CDR3 reads TGTGCCAGCAGCTTTCGAGGACAGTACAATGAGCAGTTCTTC. The genes are TRBV7-9 and TRBJ2-1, with D possibly being TRBD1 (6 bases). The CDR3 totals 14 residues. Per the germline V gene, CDR1 is SEHNR and CDR2 is FQNEAQ (reference sequence). V lost 3 bases and J 4 bases, leaving 10 bases between the germline ends.

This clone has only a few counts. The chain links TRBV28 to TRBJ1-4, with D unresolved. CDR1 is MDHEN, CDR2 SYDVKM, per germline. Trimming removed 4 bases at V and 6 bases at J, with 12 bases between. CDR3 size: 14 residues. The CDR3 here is CASSSGQSDEKLFF. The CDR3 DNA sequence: TGTGCCAGCAGTTCTGGGCAGTCGGATGAAAAACTGTTTTTT.

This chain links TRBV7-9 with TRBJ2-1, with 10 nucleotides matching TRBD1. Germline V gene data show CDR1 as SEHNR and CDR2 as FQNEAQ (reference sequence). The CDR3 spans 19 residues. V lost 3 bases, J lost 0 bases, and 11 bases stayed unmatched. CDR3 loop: CASSLTGGVGISSYNEQFF. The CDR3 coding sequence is TGTGCCAGCAGCTTGACAGGGGGCGTGGGGATTAGCTCCTACAATGAGCAGTTCTTC.

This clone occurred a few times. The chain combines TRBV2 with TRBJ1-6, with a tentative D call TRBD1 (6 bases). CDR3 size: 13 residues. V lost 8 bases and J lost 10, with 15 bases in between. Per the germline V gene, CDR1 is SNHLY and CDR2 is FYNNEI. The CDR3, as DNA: TGTGCCAGCCGAGGAATTGGGGGCTCACCCCTCCACTTT. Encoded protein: CASRGIGGSPLHF.

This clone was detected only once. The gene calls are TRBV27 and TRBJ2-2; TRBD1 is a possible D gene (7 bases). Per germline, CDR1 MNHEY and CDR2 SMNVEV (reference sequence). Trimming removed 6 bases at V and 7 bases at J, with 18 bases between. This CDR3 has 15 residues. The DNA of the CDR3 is TGTGCCAGCAGCCCGGCGGGACAGATTTACGGGGAGCTGTTTTTT. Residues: CASSPAGQIYGELFF.

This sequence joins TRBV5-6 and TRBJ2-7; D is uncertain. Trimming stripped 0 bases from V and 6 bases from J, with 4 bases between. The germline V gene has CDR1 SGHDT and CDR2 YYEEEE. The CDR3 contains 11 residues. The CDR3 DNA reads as TGTGCCAGCAGCTTGGTCGGCGAGCAGTACTTC. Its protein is CASSLVGEQYF. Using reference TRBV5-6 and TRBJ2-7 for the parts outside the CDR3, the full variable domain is DAGVTQSPTHLIKTRGQQVTLRCSPKSGHDTVSWYQQALGQGPQFIFQYYEEEERQRGNFPDRFSGHQFPNYSSELNVNALLLGDSALYLCASSLVGEQYFGPGTRLTVT.

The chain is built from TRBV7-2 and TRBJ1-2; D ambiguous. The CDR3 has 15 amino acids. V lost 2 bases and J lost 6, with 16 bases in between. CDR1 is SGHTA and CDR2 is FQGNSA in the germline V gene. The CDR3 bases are TGTGCCAGCAGCTTAACCTGGGATACTCAGAATGGCTACACCTTC. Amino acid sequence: CASSLTWDTQNGYTF.